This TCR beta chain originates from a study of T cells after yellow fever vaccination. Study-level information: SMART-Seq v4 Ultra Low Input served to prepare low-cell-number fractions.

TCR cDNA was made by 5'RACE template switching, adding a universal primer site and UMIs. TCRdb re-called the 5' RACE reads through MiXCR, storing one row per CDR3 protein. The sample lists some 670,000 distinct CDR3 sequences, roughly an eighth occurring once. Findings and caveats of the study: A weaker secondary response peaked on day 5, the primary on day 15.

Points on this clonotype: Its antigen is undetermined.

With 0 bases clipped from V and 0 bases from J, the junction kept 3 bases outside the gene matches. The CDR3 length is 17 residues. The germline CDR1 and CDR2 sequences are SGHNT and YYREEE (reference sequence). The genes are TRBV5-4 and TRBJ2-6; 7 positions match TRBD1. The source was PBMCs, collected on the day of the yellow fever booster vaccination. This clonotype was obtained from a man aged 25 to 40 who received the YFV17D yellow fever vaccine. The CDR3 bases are TGTGCCAGCAGCTTGGCGGGACAGTACTCTGGGGCCAACGTCCTGACTTTC. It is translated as CASSLAGQYSGANVLTF.